Below, 26 T cell receptor beta chains from the same sample are listed, as sequenced in a study of T cells after yellow fever vaccination. One entry per CDR3 protein, called by TCRdb with MiXCR from the 5' RACE reads. Here the sample spans some 99,000 distinct CDR3 sequences, approximately 5.5% being singletons. Sequences were derived from CD8+ T cells sorted from PBMCs, sampled 10 days after the yellow fever booster vaccination. These receptors came from a man aged 18 to 29 who received the YFV17D yellow fever vaccine.

This clonotype was observed a few times. The V and J genes are TRBV7-3 and TRBJ2-1, with 11 bases identical to TRBD2. After removal of 5 bases from V and 6 bases from J, the junction contained 6 bases not matched to a gene. Germline V gene lookup returns CDR1 SGHTA and CDR2 FQGTGA. This CDR3 is 15 amino acids long. Written as DNA, the CDR3 is TGTGCCAGCAGCCGTAGCGGGGGGGCTCTCAATGAGCAGTTCTTC. This translates into CASSRSGGALNEQFF.

The sample holds a few counts of this clonotype. The V call is TRBV18, the J call TRBJ1-1; D uncertain. Germline V CDR1 and CDR2: KGHSH, LQKENI. Trimming left V 2 bases short and J 2 bases short, with 9 bases between. This CDR3 has 14 amino acids. The CDR3 DNA reads TGTGCCAGCTCACCATTCCAGTACAACACTGAAGCTTTCTTT. Translated, it gives CASSPFQYNTEAFF. The entire variable domain, with the rest obtained from reference TRBV18 and TRBJ1-1, is as follows: NAGVMQNPRHLVRRRGQEARLRCSPMKGHSHVYWYRQLPEEGLKFMVYLQKENIIDESGMPKERFSAEFPKEGPSILRIQQVVRGDSAAYFCASSPFQYNTEAFFGQGTRLTVV.

This clonotype showed up many times. The V gene is TRBV4-3, the J gene TRBJ2-2, with D perhaps TRBD1 or TRBD2 (5 bases each). V shed 0 bases and J shed 4 bases, with 12 bases lying between them. Germline CDR1 reads LGHNA; CDR2 reads YSLEER. The CDR3 extends over 16 amino acids. CDR3 in amino acids: CASSQDRVGGTGELFF. Here the CDR3 DNA reads TGCGCCAGCAGCCAAGATCGGGTTGGGGGCACCGGGGAGCTGTTTTTT.

A few counts support this clonotype. V usage is TRBV18 and J usage is TRBJ2-7; 7 bases line up with TRBD1. Trimming took 4 bases from V and 2 from J; bases not matched to a gene: 5. The CDR3 contains 14 residues. CDR1 is KGHSH, CDR2 LQKENI, per germline. In DNA form, the CDR3 reads TGTGCCAGCTCACTAGTGGACAGGACCTACGAGCAGTACGTC. Translated: CASSLVDRTYEQYV.

This chain links TRBV6-5 with TRBJ2-1; D possibly matches TRBD1 or TRBD2 (6 bases each). Deletions cut 4 bases from V and 4 bases from J, with 14 bases between. This CDR3 has 15 residues. In germline, CDR1 is MNHEY, CDR2 SVGAGI. CDR3 protein: CASSSPRRGYNEQFF. The CDR3 DNA is TGTGCCAGCAGTTCCCCAAGGAGGGGGTACAATGAGCAGTTCTTC.

This clonotype was picked up a small number of times. The CDR3 is CASSPAGETQYF. The DNA of the CDR3 is TGCGCCAGCAGCCCCGCCGGGGAGACCCAGTACTTC. This chain joins TRBV4-1 and TRBJ2-5; D gene unclear. This CDR3 has 12 amino acids. Trimming pared 4 bases from V and 5 bases from J, leaving 8 bases between. In germline, CDR1 is MGHRA, CDR2 YSYEKL.

This clonotype was seen at least ten times. The V and J genes are TRBV11-2 and TRBJ2-1, with D possibly TRBD1 on 6 matching bases. This CDR3 has 16 amino acids. Germline CDR1 is SGHAT and CDR2 is FQNNGV. Between the trimmed V and J ends, which lost 1 base and 8 bases, there was a span of 18 bases. Here the CDR3 reads CASSLGSGALGDEQFF. Written as DNA, the CDR3 is TGTGCCAGCAGCTTAGGGTCAGGGGCCTTAGGGGATGAGCAGTTCTTC.

The chain recombines TRBV29-1 with TRBJ2-1; D gene unclear. This CDR3 has 11 amino acids. Trimming cost V 2 bases and J 8 bases, with 7 bases left between them. Per germline, CDR1 SQVTM and CDR2 ANQGSEA. As DNA, the CDR3 is TGCAGCGTTGAACGATGGGATGAGCAGTTCTTC. Translating gives CSVERWDEQFF.

This clonotype was counted only a few times. This sequence joins TRBV5-6 and TRBJ1-2; D is uncertain. The germline gives CDR1 SGHDT, CDR2 YYEEEE. V lost 4 bases to trimming and J lost 14 bases, with 15 bases between them. This CDR3 has 11 amino acids. CDR3 DNA sequence: TGTGCCAGCAGCGTGACGAACCTCTATACCTTC. Protein sequence: CASSVTNLYTF.

This clonotype was seen at least ten times. The genes are TRBV9 and TRBJ2-5, with D perhaps matching TRBD1 or TRBD2 (6 bases each). The CDR3 length is 15 residues. Trimming pared 0 bases from V and 5 bases from J, leaving 14 bases between. CDR1 and CDR2 (germline): SGDLS, YYNGEE. This CDR3 is CASSVDPGARETQYF. The CDR3 DNA reads TGTGCCAGCAGCGTAGATCCGGGGGCGAGGGAGACCCAGTACTTC.

The chain combines TRBV27 with TRBJ2-7; D is unclear. The CDR3 has 14 amino acids. Trimming stripped 5 bases from V and 0 bases from J, with 11 bases between. The germline V gene has CDR1 MNHEY and CDR2 SMNVEV (reference sequence). Here the CDR3 DNA reads TGTGCCAGCAGTCGACGAGGACCCTCCTACGAGCAGTACTTC. Its translation is CASSRRGPSYEQYF.

The sample holds a few counts of this clonotype. The V gene is TRBV20-1, the J gene TRBJ2-2; D uncertain. This CDR3 spans 15 amino acids. V lost 1 base and J 2 bases, leaving 11 bases between the germline ends. From germline, CDR1 is DFQATT and CDR2 SNEGSKA (reference sequence). The CDR3 protein is CSARGWVGNTGELFF. For the CDR3, the DNA is TGCAGTGCTAGAGGCTGGGTAGGAAACACCGGGGAGCTGTTTTTT.

CDR3 bases: TGCGCCAGCAGCTTGGACGGTCCCTACGAGCAGTACGTC. It encodes CASSLDGPYEQYV. The rearrangement uses TRBV5-1 and TRBJ2-7; no clear D gene. Germline V lookup: CDR1 SGHRS, CDR2 YFSETQ. The V end lost 0 bases, the J end lost 2 bases, and 6 bases lay between the germline ends. The CDR3 covers 13 residues.

The chain joins TRBV28 to TRBJ1-5; D may be TRBD1 (6 bases). V lost 8 bases, J lost 3 bases, and 20 bases lay in between. The CDR3 has 16 residues. Germline V gene sequence: CDR1 MDHEN, CDR2 SYDVKM. The CDR3, as DNA: TGTGCCAGCGCGGTAGGGGGACCGATGGACAATCAGCCCCAGCATTTT. It yields the protein CASAVGGPMDNQPQHF.

This clonotype was seen a handful of times. J is TRBJ1-1 and V is TRBV29-1; D is unresolved. The CDR3 covers 12 residues. Germline V CDR1 and CDR2: SQVTM, ANQGSEA. V was cut by 6 bases and J by 0 bases, with 8 bases left in between. The chain's CDR3 is CSVNSLNTEAFF. The CDR3 DNA reads TGCAGCGTCAACTCACTGAACACTGAAGCTTTCTTT.

This clonotype appeared a few times. This chain links TRBV7-8 with TRBJ2-6; no definite D call. The V gene's germline CDR1 is SGHVS and CDR2 FQNEAQ. The CDR3 spans 17 residues. The germline V and J ends were trimmed by 1 base and 0 bases, with 10 bases remaining between them. The DNA for the CDR3 is TGTGCCAGCAGCTTAGTAGCCCCTAGCTCTGGGGCCAACGTCCTGACTTTC. Amino acid sequence: CASSLVAPSSGANVLTF.

A few counts support this clonotype. The chain has TRBV5-1 and TRBJ1-1; D possibly corresponds to TRBD1 (5 bases). The V end lost 2 bases, the J end lost 0 bases, and 20 bases lay between the germline ends. CDR1 SGHRS and CDR2 YFSETQ come from the germline V gene. The CDR3 covers 18 residues. CDR3 amino acids: CASSFTGAALAMNTEAFF. The CDR3 DNA follows: TGCGCCAGCAGCTTCACAGGAGCGGCCCTAGCCATGAACACTGAAGCTTTCTTT.

Details on this clonotype: This may arise from a read error, as a much more abundant clone is one base away. The chain recombines TRBV4-1 with TRBJ2-5; 12 bases line up with TRBD2. There are 16 residues in the CDR3. Germline CDR1 is MGHRA and CDR2 is YSYEKL. The CDR3 region has the DNA TGCGCCAGCAGTTCTGGACTAGCGGGACTCGAAGAGACCGAGTACTTC. The encoded protein is CASSSGLAGLEETEYF.

CDR3 in DNA: TGTGCCAGCAGTGAACGCCGAAGCTCCTATAATTCACCCCTCCACTTT. Protein sequence: CASSERRSSYNSPLHF. The V and J genes are TRBV2 and TRBJ1-6; D is unresolved. Germline V CDR1 and CDR2: SNHLY, FYNNEI. This CDR3 contains 16 residues. V was trimmed by 2 bases and J by 0 bases, leaving 8 bases between them.

This rearrangement joins TRBV12-3 or TRBV12-4 to TRBJ1-5; tentative D call: TRBD1 (6 bases). Trimming shortened V by 8 bases and J by 0 bases, and 11 bases separated the two germline ends. The CDR3 runs to 14 residues. CDR3 in amino acids: CASAGQYSNQPQHF. The CDR3, as DNA: TGTGCCAGCGCGGGACAATATAGCAATCAGCCCCAGCATTTT.

This clonotype was counted a few times. The chain recombines TRBV12-3 or TRBV12-4 with TRBJ1-3, with TRBD1 as a possible D gene (5 bases). The CDR3 runs 13 residues. The V end was cut by 6 bases, the J end by 4 bases, with 10 bases between. CDR3 amino acids: CASRRGSGNTIYF. The CDR3 DNA reads as TGTGCCAGCAGAAGGGGTTCCGGAAACACCATATATTTT.

This clonotype was counted a few times. The chain combines TRBV13 with TRBJ2-1; the match to TRBD1 covers 7 bases. J gave up 4 bases and V 0 bases, and 6 bases lay outside the gene matches. This CDR3 has 16 amino acids. CDR1 is PRHDT and CDR2 is FYEKMQ in the germline V gene (reference sequence). CDR3 bases: TGTGCCAGCAGCTTAGGGGGACAGACCGTATACAATGAGCAGTTCTTC. Amino acid sequence: CASSLGGQTVYNEQFF.

This clonotype came up a few times. The J gene is TRBJ1-2, the V gene TRBV11-2; no clear D gene. The germline gives CDR1 SGHAT, CDR2 FQNNGV. There are 13 residues in the CDR3. V lost 5 bases, J lost 7 bases, and 14 bases lay in between. For the CDR3, the DNA is TGTGCCAGCAGCCCTCCCCAGGCGGTTGGCTACACCTTC. It encodes CASSPPQAVGYTF.

The chain is built from TRBV9 and TRBJ2-2; D not resolved. The CDR3 has 15 residues. With 0 bases removed from V and 0 bases from J, the gap between germline ends came to 6 bases. Germline-derived CDR1 and CDR2 are SGDLS and YYNGEE. The CDR3 sequence: CASSVGPANTGELFF. The CDR3 region has the DNA TGTGCCAGCAGCGTAGGCCCCGCGAACACCGGGGAGCTGTTTTTT.

The J gene is TRBJ2-2, the V gene TRBV14, with unresolved D. This CDR3 comprises 14 residues. Germline lookup yields CDR1 SGHDN and CDR2 FVKESK. The ends were cut back, 0 bases at V and 8 bases at J, with 10 bases in the middle. CDR3 residues: CASSQDRMLGELFF. DNA of the CDR3: TGTGCCAGCAGCCAAGATCGTATGCTGGGGGAGCTGTTTTTT.

The J gene is TRBJ1-4, the V gene TRBV7-9; D might be TRBD1 (5 bases). The CDR3 totals 14 residues. Between the trimmed V and J ends, which lost 2 bases and 8 bases, there was a span of 12 bases. Looked up from germline, CDR1 is SEHNR and CDR2 is FQNEAQ (reference sequence). In nucleotides, the CDR3 is TGTGCCAGCAGCTTACAGGGCACTTGGGAAAAACTGTTTTTT. It encodes CASSLQGTWEKLFF.